A selection of T cell receptor beta chains follows, all from one sample in a study of blood T cell repertoires in COVID-19. Data came from immunoSEQ multiplex PCR; TCRdb stores just in-frame clones and leaves some out. The sample has hundreds of thousands of clones, roughly 89% seen once. Sequenced input: peripheral blood. Receptors originate from a woman under 40 with active or convalescent COVID-19. CDR3s include the opening cysteine and the closing phenylalanine or tryptophan. A D gene is named only where the DNA matches it firmly. Not every row has a clone size; where given, it reads once, few, many or a size class.

>TRBJ2-7|NA|TRBV11-2|NA
CASSSPKKRPGAYEQYF
TGTGCCAGCAGCTCTCCGAAGAAACGACCCGGAGCCTACGAGCAGTACTTC
>TRBJ1-5|NA|TRBV20-1|TRBD1
CSASHRTGDNQPQHF
TGCAGTGCTAGTCACCGGACAGGAGACAATCAGCCCCAGCATTTT
>TRBJ1-5|NA|TRBV19|NA
CAAGQGREQPQHF
TGTGCAGCCGGGCAGGGGAGAGAACAGCCCCAGCATTTT
>TRBJ2-1|NA|TRBV21-1|NA
CASSTGGFGLGCNEQFF
TGTGCCAGCAGCACAGGGGGCTTTGGACTAGGATGCAATGAGCAGTTCTTC
>TRBJ1-5|few|TRBV24-1|TRBD1
CATSDRDRVPDPQHF
TGTGCCACCAGTGACCGGGACAGGGTCCCCGATCCCCAGCATTTT
>TRBJ1-2|NA|TRBV7-2|TRBD1
CASSLVWPGTDGYTF
TGTGCCAGCAGCTTAGTTTGGCCCGGGACAGATGGCTACACCTTC
>TRBJ1-5|NA|TRBV29-1|TRBD1
CSVEQGAGQPQHF
TGCAGCGTTGAACAGGGGGCGGGCCAGCCCCAGCATTTT
>TRBJ2-1|once|TRBV7-6|NA
CASSLSTGRVYNEQFF
TGTGCCAGCAGCTTAAGCACAGGGAGGGTCTACAATGAGCAGTTCTTC
>TRBJ2-7|once|TRBV12-1|NA
CASSSPGLAYEQYF
TGTGCCAGCAGCTCCCCCGGACTAGCTTACGAGCAGTACTTC
>TRBJ2-1|NA|TRBV19|NA
CASSIVGGFNEQFF
TGTGCCAGTAGTATTGTGGGGGGATTCAATGAGCAGTTCTTC
>TRBJ1-1|NA|TRBV19|NA
CASSMSLNTEAFF
TGTGCCAGTAGTATGTCTCTGAACACTGAAGCTTTCTTT
>TRBJ2-5|many|TRBV25-1|NA
CASTATGRETQYF
TGTGCCAGCACCGCGACAGGGAGGGAGACCCAGTACTTC
>TRBJ1-1|NA|TRBV29-1|NA
CSVETGTYTEAFF
TGCAGCGTAGAGACAGGAACGTACACTGAAGCTTTCTTT
>TRBJ2-5|once|TRBV19|NA
CASSQYRGETQYF
TGTGCCAGCTCCCAGTATCGGGGAGAGACCCAGTACTTC
>TRBJ1-6|NA|TRBV5-5|NA
CASSLDEYNSPLHF
TGTGCCAGCAGCTTGGACGAGTATAATTCACCCCTCCACTTT
>TRBJ1-6|once|TRBV15|NA
CATSRDFYSDSPLHF
TGTGCCACCAGCAGAGATTTCTATTCGGATTCACCCCTCCACTTT
>TRBJ1-3|NA|TRBV10-3|NA
CAISESADSGNTIYF
TGTGCCATCAGTGAGTCTGCAGACTCTGGAAACACCATATATTTT
>TRBJ2-7|NA|TRBV21-1|NA
CASSPIRRVGGEQYF
TGTGCCAGCAGCCCCATCCGGAGGGTCGGGGGCGAGCAGTACTTC
>TRBJ2-7|NA|TRBV3-1/TRBV3-2|NA
CASSPTESQGPYF
TGTGCCAGCAGCCCCACGGAATCACAGGGTCCGTACTTC
>TRBJ2-2|NA|TRBV5-4|TRBD2
CASREAGRDTGELFF
TGTGCCAGCAGGGAAGCGGGGAGGGACACCGGGGAGCTGTTTTTT
>TRBJ1-1|NA|TRBV2|NA
CASSEASGGTEAFF
TGTGCCAGCAGTGAAGCCTCGGGGGGAACTGAAGCTTTCTTT
>TRBJ2-7|NA|TRBV27|TRBD1
CASSPLFFAGQGVYEQYF
TGTGCCAGCAGTCCCTTGTTCTTTGCGGGACAGGGGGTTTACGAGCAGTACTTC
>TRBJ1-1|NA|TRBV6-5|NA
CASRPISGTEAFF
TGTGCCAGCAGACCGATATCCGGGACTGAAGCTTTCTTT
>TRBJ2-2|once|TRBV5-6|TRBD1
CASSPPPGTGNTGELFF
TGTGCCAGCAGCCCTCCCCCCGGGACAGGGAACACCGGGGAGCTGTTTTTT
>TRBJ1-1|NA|TRBV5-5|NA
CASSLPTGNTEAFF
TGTGCCAGCAGCTTGCCCACAGGGAACACTGAAGCTTTCTTT
>TRBJ1-1|NA|TRBV25-1|NA
CASSAKGTEAFF
TGTGCCAGCAGTGCCAAGGGGACAGAAGCTTTCTTT
>TRBJ2-3|NA|TRBV7-9|TRBD2
CASSAGLVTDTQYF
TGTGCCAGCAGTGCCGGACTAGTCACAGATACGCAGTATTTT
>TRBJ1-1|NA|TRBV7-2|NA
CASSLVSREAFF
TGTGCCAGCAGCTTAGTTTCCAGGGAAGCTTTCTTT
>TRBJ1-2|NA|TRBV5-1|TRBD1
CASSIDRDGGYTF
TGCGCCAGCAGCATAGACAGGGATGGTGGCTACACCTTC
>TRBJ1-2|NA|TRBV19|NA
CASSEQGANYGYTF
TGTGCCAGTAGTGAACAGGGTGCGAACTATGGCTACACCTTC
>TRBJ1-1|NA|TRBV29-1|TRBD1
CSVEAAGGVSTRAFF
TGCAGCGTTGAAGCCGCAGGGGGCGTATCGACACGGGCTTTCTTT
>TRBJ2-7|NA|TRBV3-1/TRBV3-2|NA
CASSQEGAAAYEQYF
TGTGCCAGCAGCCAAGAGGGGGCCGCGGCCTACGAGCAGTACTTC
>TRBJ1-2|few|TRBV20-1|TRBD1
CSARVQGVYTF
TGCAGTGCTAGAGTTCAGGGGGTCTACACCTTC
>TRBJ1-1|NA|TRBV6-5|TRBD1
CATTSGTGWVGAFF
TGTGCCACGACTTCAGGGACAGGGTGGGTTGGGGCTTTCTTT
>TRBJ1-5|NA|TRBV10-3|NA
CAISEGQLNQPQHF
TGTGCCATCAGTGAGGGACAGCTGAATCAGCCCCAGCATTTT
>TRBJ2-7|NA|TRBV19|NA
CASSRGDFYEQYF
TGTGCCAGTAGTAGGGGGGACTTTTACGAGCAGTACTTC
>TRBJ1-2|NA|TRBV27|NA
CASSPALGGINGYTF
TGTGCCAGCAGTCCGGCGCTAGGGGGAATCAATGGCTACACCTTC
>TRBJ2-5|NA|TRBV19|TRBD1
CASSVRLTGRQETQYF
TGTGCCAGTAGTGTCCGCCTGACAGGGCGGCAAGAGACCCAGTACTTC
>TRBJ2-6|NA|TRBV11-2|NA
CASSLTSGGNVLTF
TGTGCCAGCAGCTTAACCTCCGGAGGCAACGTCCTGACTTTC
>TRBJ1-1|NA|TRBV14|TRBD1
CASSPKDRGEWGTEAFF
TGTGCCAGCAGCCCGAAGGACAGGGGAGAATGGGGTACTGAAGCTTTCTTT
>TRBJ2-1|few|TRBV4-2|TRBD2
CASSQGAGGPLNEQFF
TGTGCCAGCAGCCAAGGAGCGGGAGGGCCTCTAAATGAGCAGTTCTTC
>TRBJ2-7|once|TRBV30|NA
CAWSGQGLTYEQYF
TGTGCCTGGAGTGGACAGGGACTTACCTACGAGCAGTACTTC
>TRBJ1-1|NA|TRBV5-1|NA
CASSLTGTMNTEAFF
TGCGCCAGCAGCCTAACCGGGACAATGAACACTGAAGCTTTCTTT
>TRBJ2-5|few|TRBV5-1|NA
CASSPERETQYF
TGCGCCAGCAGCCCAGAACGAGAGACCCAGTACTTC
>TRBJ2-4|NA|TRBV11-2|NA
CASSLEISGNIQYF
TGTGCCAGCAGCTTAGAAATTTCCGGAAACATTCAGTACTTC
>TRBJ1-4|NA|TRBV9|NA
CASSPRGIGRQKLFF
TGTGCCAGCAGCCCCCGGGGGATCGGGCGCCAAAAACTGTTTTTT
>TRBJ1-1|NA|TRBV5-8|NA
CASSPLNAFF
TGTGCCAGCAGCCCCCTAAATGCTTTCTTT
>TRBJ1-1|NA|TRBV27|TRBD1
CASSQTGPNTEAFF
TGTGCCAGCAGCCAGACAGGGCCGAACACTGAAGCTTTCTTT
>TRBJ1-1|NA|TRBV21-1|NA
CASSKKGQGVNTEAFF
TGTGCCAGCAGCAAAAAGGGACAGGGGGTGAACACTGAAGCTTTCTTT
>TRBJ2-1|once|TRBV6-4|TRBD1
CASSDFGTVNEQFF
TGTGCCAGCAGTGACTTCGGGACAGTTAATGAGCAGTTCTTC
>TRBJ1-1|NA|TRBV18|NA
CASSPNAGAEAFF
TGTGCCAGCTCACCAAACGCCGGGGCTGAAGCTTTCTTT
>TRBJ2-7|NA|TRBV6-6|NA
CASSGRIYEQYF
TGTGCCAGCAGTGGCAGGATTTACGAGCAGTACTTC
>TRBJ1-2|NA|TRBV6-6|NA
CASTGGGAWDYGYTF
TGTGCCAGCACCGGAGGGGGGGCCTGGGACTATGGCTACACCTTC
>TRBJ1-1|NA|TRBV18|NA
CASSPPMNTEAFF
TGTGCCAGCTCACCACCTATGAACACTGAAGCTTTCTTT
>TRBJ2-7|once|TRBV19|NA
CASTREDEQYF
TGTGCCAGTACCAGGGAGGACGAGCAGTACTTC